Presented here are 10 T cell receptor beta chains from one specimen sequenced in a study of cytomegalovirus exposure and HLA in healthy donors. The PCR was carried out with 60 Vbeta primers and 13 Jbeta primers. The repertoire was sequenced with immunoSEQ multiplex PCR; TCRdb's copy has only in-frame clones and lacks some. The table shows roughly 180,000 clones, with over 80% occurring only once. The sequencing input was PBMCs. These receptors were obtained from a man aged 35-49 years in good health and CMV-seronegative.

This clone has only one observation. The rearrangement joins TRBV15 to TRBJ1-1, with a weak D call TRBD1 (6 bases). V dropped 5 bases and J dropped 1 base, with 23 bases sitting between them. Germline CDR1 and CDR2: LNHNV and YYDKDF (reference sequence). The CDR3 is 18 residues long. The CDR3 DNA is TGTGCCACCAGCCCCCTACGGGGGGGCGAAGTAAGGAACACTGAAGCTTTCTTT. It yields the protein CATSPLRGGEVRNTEAFF.

The chain uses TRBV28 and TRBJ1-2; D unresolved. The germline V gene encodes CDR1 MDHEN and CDR2 SYDVKM. The CDR3 totals 12 residues. Trimming shortened V by 2 bases and J by 4 bases, and 5 bases separated the two germline ends. The CDR3 nucleotides are TGTGCCAGCAGTTTAACGGTCTATGGCTACACCTTC. Its translation is CASSLTVYGYTF.

The chain combines TRBV5-1 with TRBJ2-4; 7 positions agree with TRBD2. There are 13 residues in the CDR3. With 2 bases clipped from V and 9 bases from J, the junction kept 5 bases outside the gene matches. Germline assignment: CDR1 SGHRS and CDR2 YFSETQ. CDR3 sequence: CASSFEGEGIQYF. CDR3 DNA: TGCGCCAGCAGCTTTGAAGGGGAGGGCATTCAGTACTTC. Variable domain in full (rest from reference TRBV5-1 and TRBJ2-4): KAGVTQTPRYLIKTRGQQVTLSCSPISGHRSVSWYQQTPGQGLQFLFEYFSETQRNKGNFPGRFSGRQFSNSRSEMNVSTLELGDSALYLCASSFEGEGIQYFGAGTRLSVL.

The sample holds a few counts of this clone. V usage is TRBV28 and J usage is TRBJ2-7; 11 nucleotides align to TRBD1. The V and J ends lost 5 bases and 2 bases, in that order; junction bases with no gene match: 20. The CDR3 is made up of 20 amino acids. The germline V gene encodes CDR1 MDHEN and CDR2 SYDVKM. CDR3 sequence reads: CASSSLLGSVGTGGPYEQYF. CDR3 coding DNA: TGTGCCAGCAGTAGTTTGTTGGGAAGCGTAGGGACAGGGGGGCCCTACGAGCAGTACTTC. Using reference TRBV28 and TRBJ2-7 for the parts outside the CDR3, the full variable domain is DVKVTQSSRYLVKRTGEKVFLECVQDMDHENMFWYRQDPGLGLRLIYFSYDVKMKEKGDIPEGYSVSREKKERFSLILESASTNQTSMYLCASSSLLGSVGTGGPYEQYFGPGTRLTVT.

The rearrangement links TRBV9 to TRBJ2-3; TRBD1 might be the D (5 bases). The CDR3 totals 14 residues. Between the trimmed V and J ends, which lost 3 bases and 6 bases, there was a span of 14 bases. CDR1 SGDLS and CDR2 YYNGEE come from the germline V gene. The DNA for the CDR3 is TGTGCCAGCAGCGCCCGGACAATTTTGGATACGCAGTATTTT. This sequence encodes CASSARTILDTQYF.

The V and J genes are TRBV28 and TRBJ2-3; D unclear. CDR1 and CDR2 from the germline V gene are MDHEN and SYDVKM. The CDR3 covers 13 residues. V was trimmed by 3 bases and J by 6 bases, leaving 10 bases between them. CDR3: CASSFPRKDTQYF. The CDR3 nucleotides read TGTGCCAGCAGTTTCCCGAGGAAGGATACGCAGTATTTT.

This rearrangement joins TRBV11-2 to TRBJ2-1, with 8 bases matching TRBD2. Looked up from germline, CDR1 is SGHAT and CDR2 is FQNNGV. The CDR3 runs to 14 residues. The V gene end was trimmed by 3 bases and the J gene end by 7 bases; junction bases not matched to a gene: 5. CDR3 coding DNA: TGTGCCAGCAGCTTCTCAGCGGGGGTGAATGAGCAGTTCTTC. It translates to CASSFSAGVNEQFF.

The V gene is TRBV13, the J gene TRBJ1-1; 7 nucleotides align to TRBD1. V shed 5 bases and J 1 base; nucleotides not matched to a gene: 13. The CDR3 runs 17 residues. Germline V gene sequence: CDR1 PRHDT, CDR2 FYEKMQ (reference sequence). The CDR3 DNA sequence: TGTGCCAGCAGCCCCCAGGGACAGCGCCTGGGGAACACTGAAGCTTTCTTT. Its protein product is CASSPQGQRLGNTEAFF.

The chain recombines TRBV10-3 with TRBJ2-3; 12 positions agree with TRBD2. Germline V gives CDR1 ENHRY, CDR2 SYGVKD. J was trimmed by 11 bases and V by 4 bases; bases with no gene match: 13. The length of the CDR3 is 16 residues. CDR3 nucleotide sequence: TGTGCCATCAGTGGAAACTCGCCTAGCGGGAGGGGGGGGCAGTATTTT. Its translation is CAISGNSPSGRGGQYF.

This clone occurred once. The chain employs TRBV6-6 and TRBJ2-1, with D unclear. Germline CDR1 is MNHNY and CDR2 is SVGAGI (reference sequence). V was cut by 6 bases and J by 10 bases, with 13 bases left in between. CDR3 length: 12 residues. CDR3 sequence reads: CASSLLLSEQFF. Written as DNA, the CDR3 is TGTGCCAGCAGCCTCCTCCTTTCCGAGCAGTTCTTC.